The subject of this entry is one T cell receptor beta chain. What antigen it recognizes has not been identified. Base quality data are lacking; no much larger clone is found one base away. CDR1 and CDR2 were assigned from the germline V gene as MGHRA and YSYEKL. Trimming takes 10 bases from V and 0 bases from J, and the germline ends sit 25 bases apart. The CDR3 runs 18 residues from the cysteine to the phenylalanine. Of the read, only the CDR3 DNA is kept; its 54 bases are in frame from base 1. Genomic DNA was extracted from sorted cells for sequencing of the TCRbeta CDR3 region. TCRbeta CDR3 regions were sequenced using the immunoSEQ Assay. TCRdb's version of the immuneACCESS table is confined to in-frame rearrangements and falls short of the full clone set. An unresolved V gene accounts for under half of the shortfall where checked; the remainder is of unknown origin. Counted in this sample were 75,000 to 90,000 clones; about nine tenths of them appeared once. The ten largest clones capture 0.65% of the sample.

The trial excluded patients who had a history of autoimmune disease or were on systemic immunosuppression. In every dose cohort, peripheral blood was drawn for TCR sequencing at baseline, cycle 4 day 1, and cycle 7 day 1. Samples came from an open-label, multicenter, first-in-human phase I dose-escalation trial of ivuxolimab. Adults with locally advanced or metastatic melanoma, renal cell carcinoma, hepatocellular carcinoma or head and neck squamous cell carcinoma were enrolled in the trial. Before TCR sequencing, CD4+ and CD8+ T cells were separately sorted from peripheral blood. This record comes from a study of OX40 agonist ivuxolimab in advanced cancers. For context, the study as a whole: Ivuxolimab was an agonistic, fully human IgG2 monoclonal antibody directed against OX40 (CD134), a costimulatory receptor. A male proportion of 70% to 90% and a mean age of about 60 years, ranging from 23 to 79, were recorded for the dose-escalation cohort. Prior anti-PD-1, anti-PD-L1 or anti-CTLA-4 therapy was permitted, and approximately 39% of dose-escalation patients had received checkpoint inhibitors. The paper describes the monotherapy dose-escalation part (N ≈ 49 patients) of the phase I trial of ivuxolimab. Among the roughly 50 dose-escalation patients, some 20 had hepatocellular carcinoma, about 15 melanoma, 9 renal cell carcinoma and 9 head and neck cancer. The purpose of peripheral TCRbeta sequencing was to test whether ivuxolimab changed TCR sequence diversity and led to clonal T-cell expansion. Partial responses occurred in three dose-escalation patients: two with cutaneous melanoma and one with hepatocellular carcinoma. Intravenous ivuxolimab was administered to patients every 2 weeks at six dose levels: 0.01, 0.1, 0.3, 1.5, 3 and 10 mg/kg. Overall study results and their limits: Low levels of normalized T-cell clonal expansion were also shown by some nonresponding patients. After ivuxolimab, expanded clones were on average more numerous among CD8+ T cells than among CD4+ T cells. Antigen specificity was not determined for the clonally expanded peripheral T cells. At doses of 0.1 to 3.0 mg/kg, clonal expansion of both CD4+ and CD8+ blood T cells was observed from baseline to week 6. In the 0.1-3.0 mg/kg groups, partial responders had among the lowest normalized peripheral clonal expansion, particularly in CD8+ T cells.

This receptor was identified in an adult with an advanced solid tumor such as melanoma, head and neck, liver or kidney cancer. The sequencing used CD4+ or CD8+ T cells sorted from blood, collected in a trial of the OX40 agonist ivuxolimab. The chain is made from TRBV4-1 and TRBJ1-3, and the D gene may be TRBD1, 6 bases matching. The CDR3 protein sequence reads: CATSRSGQQSTSGNTIYF. The DNA sequence is TGCGCCACCTCCCGGTCAGGACAGCAATCAACCTCTGGAAACACCATATATTTT.